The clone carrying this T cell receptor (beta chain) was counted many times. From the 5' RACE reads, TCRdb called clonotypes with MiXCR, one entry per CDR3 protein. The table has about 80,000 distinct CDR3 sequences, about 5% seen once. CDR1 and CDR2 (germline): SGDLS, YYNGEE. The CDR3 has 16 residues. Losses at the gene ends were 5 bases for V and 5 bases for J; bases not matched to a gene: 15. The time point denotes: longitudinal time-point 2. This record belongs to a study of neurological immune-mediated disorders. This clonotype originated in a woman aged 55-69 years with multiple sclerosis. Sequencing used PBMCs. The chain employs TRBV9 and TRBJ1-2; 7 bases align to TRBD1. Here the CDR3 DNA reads TGTGCCAGCAGGGCTTCGGGACAGATAATTGGATATGGCTACACCTTC. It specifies CASRASGQIIGYGYTF.